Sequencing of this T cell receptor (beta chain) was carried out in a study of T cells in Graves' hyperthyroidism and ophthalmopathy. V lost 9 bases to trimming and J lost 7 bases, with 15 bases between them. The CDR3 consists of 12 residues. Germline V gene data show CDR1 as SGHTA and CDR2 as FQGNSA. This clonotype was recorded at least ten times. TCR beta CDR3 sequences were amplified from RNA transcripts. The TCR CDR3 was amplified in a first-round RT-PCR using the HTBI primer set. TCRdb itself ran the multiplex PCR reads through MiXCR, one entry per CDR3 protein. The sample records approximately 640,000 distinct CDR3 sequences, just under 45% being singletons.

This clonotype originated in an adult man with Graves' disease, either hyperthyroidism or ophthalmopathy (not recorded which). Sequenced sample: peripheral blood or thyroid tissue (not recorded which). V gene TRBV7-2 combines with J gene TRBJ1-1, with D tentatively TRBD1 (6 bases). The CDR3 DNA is TGTGCCAGTCTAGGACAGACCCTTGAAGCTTTCTTT. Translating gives CASLGQTLEAFF.